Presented here are 11 T cell receptor beta chains from one specimen sequenced in a study of blood T cells in healthy people across ages. Combining a sample-barcoded 5' primer with a J-beta primer mix, a second PCR ran for 7 to 11 cycles. TCRdb reanalysed the 5' RACE reads using MiXCR and keeps one entry per CDR3 protein. The data show about a million distinct CDR3 sequences, with 35% to 40% seen just once and around 14% held by the top ten. The sequencing input was blood. Receptor source: a man younger than 30 in good health.

This clonotype was seen a single time. Written as DNA, the CDR3 is TGTGCCAGCAGCTTAGTCACCCTATCGCTGGCTGGGCCCAGGTATTCGGGAGAGACCCAGTACTTC. This codes for CASSLVTLSLAGPRYSGETQYF. The rearrangement joins TRBV11-2 to TRBJ2-7, with D unclear. Judging by the DNA end, TRBJ2-5 fits better; the J call may be wrong. The germline CDR1 and CDR2 sequences are SGHAT and FQNNGV. CDR3 length: 22 residues.

This clonotype was seen a handful of times. The chain couples TRBV19 to TRBJ1-2; TRBD1 might be the D (5 bases). The germline V gene encodes CDR1 LNHDA and CDR2 SQIVND (reference sequence). V was clipped by 4 bases and J by 8 bases, with 20 bases between them. This CDR3 has 15 amino acids. The CDR3 DNA reads as TGTGCCAGTAGTAGGGGGAGAATTGGAGAGGACGGCTACACCTTC. Encoded protein: CASSRGRIGEDGYTF.

In its sample, this clonotype was seen a few times. This chain connects TRBV27 to TRBJ1-2; TRBD1 might be the D (6 bases). Germline lookup yields CDR1 MNHEY and CDR2 SMNVEV (reference sequence). The germline V and J ends were trimmed by 5 bases and 6 bases, with 13 bases remaining between them. The CDR3 spans 13 residues. The chain's CDR3 is CASSLSGDNGYTF. The CDR3 DNA reads TGTGCCAGCAGTCTGAGCGGGGACAATGGCTACACCTTC.

As concerns this clonotype: A much larger clone is a single base away; this may be a read error. The V call is TRBV20-1, the J call TRBJ1-2, with D possibly being TRBD1 (6 bases). Germline loops: CDR1 DFQATT, CDR2 SNEGSKA (reference sequence). V was clipped by 2 bases and J by 1 base, with 14 bases between them. This CDR3 has 15 residues. The CDR3 spells CSARRAAGVNYGYTF. CDR3 nucleotide sequence: TGCAGTGCTAGACGGGCGGCAGGGGTTAACTATGGCTACACCTTC.

V gene TRBV6-5 combines with J gene TRBJ2-3; 11 nucleotides match TRBD2. Germline CDR1 is MNHEY and CDR2 is SVGAGI. This CDR3 is 15 amino acids long. Trimming removed 6 bases from V and 5 bases from J; junction bases left unmatched: 7. The CDR3 sequence is CASSPALAGEDTQYF. In nucleotides, the CDR3 is TGTGCCAGCAGCCCCGCACTAGCGGGGGAAGATACGCAGTATTTT.

This clonotype was picked up a small number of times. The V and J genes are TRBV4-1 and TRBJ2-7; D ambiguous. CDR1 MGHRA and CDR2 YSYEKL come from the germline V gene. The CDR3 extends over 15 amino acids. Between the trimmed V and J ends, which lost 1 base and 2 bases, there was a span of 12 bases. CDR3 in DNA: TGCGCCAGCAGCCAAGTAAGAGACTGGGCCTACGAGCAGTACTTC. Its translation is CASSQVRDWAYEQYF.

The V gene is TRBV7-2, the J gene TRBJ1-2; D remains ambiguous. Germline V gives CDR1 SGHTA, CDR2 FQGNSA. The CDR3 is 14 residues long. The V gene lost 1 base and the J gene lost 1 base, with 7 bases spanning the gap. CDR3 DNA: TGTGCCAGCAGCTTAGATTCAGATAACTATGGCTACACCTTC. This encodes CASSLDSDNYGYTF.

This clonotype was seen at least ten times. This sequence joins TRBV20-1 and TRBJ2-3; 12 positions match TRBD2. Germline V gene data show CDR1 as DFQATT and CDR2 as SNEGSKA (reference sequence). The CDR3 has 16 amino acids. Trimming at V came to 1 base and at J to 2 bases, leaving 4 bases not matched to a gene. The CDR3 protein is CSARASSGGVTDTQYF. CDR3 nucleotides: TGCAGTGCTAGAGCCTCTAGCGGGGGGGTCACAGATACGCAGTATTTT.

This clonotype was seen only once. V usage is TRBV5-1 and J usage is TRBJ2-3; 8 bases map to TRBD2. V shed 4 bases and J 0 bases; nucleotides not matched to a gene: 10. CDR1 is SGHRS, CDR2 YFSETQ, per germline. This CDR3 is 17 amino acids long. The CDR3 protein is CASSGVAGSTSTDTQYF. The CDR3 DNA sequence: TGCGCCAGCAGCGGGGTAGCGGGGTCTACTAGCACAGATACGCAGTATTTT.

This clonotype has a handful of counts. The chain has TRBV10-3 and TRBJ2-3; D is possibly TRBD2 (6 bases). CDR1 and CDR2 from the germline V gene are ENHRY and SYGVKD. The CDR3 runs 14 residues. Trimming removed 2 bases from V and 3 bases from J, with 9 bases in between. CDR3: CAISEAEGTDTQYF. The CDR3 DNA sequence: TGTGCCATCAGTGAGGCGGAGGGTACAGATACGCAGTATTTT.

The genes are TRBV13 and TRBJ1-2, with D unclear. Germline CDR1 and CDR2: PRHDT and FYEKMQ (reference sequence). Trimming left V 5 bases short and J 6 bases short, with 16 bases between. This CDR3 has 14 residues. This CDR3 is CASSRAASTDGYTF. The CDR3 DNA reads as TGTGCCAGCAGCAGAGCGGCCTCAACGGATGGCTACACCTTC.